This is a list of T cell receptor beta chains from one sample in a study of a mutant IDH1 vaccine in newly diagnosed glioma. Clones were sequenced by immunoSEQ multiplex PCR, and TCRdb holds only the in-frame ones, with some missing. Of fewer than 55,000 clones detected, 65% appear once; the ten largest clones hold more than 4.5%. These receptors lack a known antigen. The sequencing used peripheral blood mononuclear cells (PBMCs), collected from a glioma patient whose treatment included an IDH1 peptide vaccine. These receptors were taken from a middle-aged man with glioma. Some clones in this sample may be carry-over from other donors' samples. The CDR3 runs from the conserved cysteine through the conserved F or W. The D gene is left open where the match is weak. Some rows mark clone size as missing; the rest say once, few, many or name a class of expanded clone.

16,TRBV6-5,NA,TRBJ1-4,TRBD1,CASSYSTGTGGVKLFF,TGTGCCAGCAGTTATTCCACCGGGACAGGGGGAGTAAAACTGTTTTTT
14,TRBV2,NA,TRBJ2-1,NA,CASRRDAGINEQFF,TGTGCCAGCAGGAGGGACGCGGGAATCAATGAGCAGTTCTTC
13,TRBV6-1,NA,TRBJ1-1,TRBD1,CASDSGTVTEAFF,TGTGCCTCCGACTCCGGGACAGTCACCGAAGCTTTCTTT
14,TRBV25-1,once,TRBJ2-3,TRBD2,CASSDGGVTDTQYF,TGTGCCAGCAGTGATGGGGGGGTCACAGATACGCAGTATTTT
12,TRBV5-6,NA,TRBJ2-4,NA,CASSLRGNIQYF,TGTGCCAGCAGCTTGCGGGGGAACATTCAGTACTTC
15,TRBV13,NA,TRBJ2-3,NA,CASSLAGDQRSHRYF,TGTGCCAGCAGCTTAGCCGGGGACCAGCGGTCGCACAGGTATTTT
14,TRBV7-9,NA,TRBJ1-2,NA,CASSNRGGNYGYTF,TGTGCCAGCAGCAACCGGGGGGGAAACTATGGCTACACCTTC
14,TRBV5-1,NA,TRBJ2-5,TRBD1,CASSLGGTGETQYF,TGCGCCAGCAGCTTAGGGGGGACAGGCGAGACCCAGTACTTC
13,TRBV10-3,NA,TRBJ2-7,TRBD1,CAISGDRTYEQYF,TGTGCCATCAGTGGGGACAGGACTTACGAGCAGTACTTC
12,TRBV5-1,NA,TRBJ1-2,NA,CASSFEGNGYTF,TGCGCCAGCAGCTTCGAAGGGAATGGCTACACCTTC
14,TRBV4-2,once,TRBJ2-3,NA,CASSQGTSTDTQYF,TGTGCCAGCAGCCAGGGGACGAGCACAGATACGCAGTATTTT
14,TRBV7-2,once,TRBJ2-7,TRBD2,CASSLSGGPYEQYF,TGTGCCAGCAGCCTTAGCGGGGGGCCCTACGAGCAGTACTTC
15,TRBV7-8,once,TRBJ2-2,NA,CASSPNRAGGGELFF,TGTGCCAGCAGCCCAAACAGGGCCGGGGGCGGGGAGCTGTTTTTT
13,TRBV5-6,few,TRBJ1-5,NA,CASSLTGNQPQHF,TGTGCCAGCAGCTTGACAGGCAATCAGCCCCAGCATTTT